This TCR beta chain comes out of a study of cytomegalovirus exposure and HLA in healthy donors (dated by TCRdb to 2015 to 2018). General notes on the study: According to a later analysis, one platform produced both the roughly 110 validation repertoires and the 666 repertoires of the first cohort. High-throughput TCR immunosequencing, statistical association of individual TCRs with disease status, and machine learning were combined to predict cytomegalovirus infection status. Besides the first cohort of around 700 subjects, a separate validation cohort made up of over a hundred different subjects was used. The study was designed to test whether signatures of past pathogen exposure could be identified by cataloging public T cell receptors.

In regard to this clone: There is no known antigen for this receptor. No much larger clone is present one base from it, and per-base qualities are unavailable.

Libraries were built with the immunoSEQ multiplex PCR assay. The paper's data handling went like this. A statistical classification framework was built for diagnosing cytomegalovirus status from the catalog of TCR beta chain sequences. Entries here come from immuneACCESS through TCRdb and include only in-frame sequences with V and J called. Some clones fail to appear in such tables; in the studies checked, an unresolved V gene covers under half of the shortfall, and the cause of the remainder is unknown. The V and J calls and clone size were taken over from that table, and D and trimming were inferred from the DNA. The sample table shows some 120,000 clones, and just under 90% are seen once. The biggest ten clones account for 3% to 4% of the sample. Donors formed part of the validation cohort, which comprised over a hundred subjects and was distinct from the first cohort of several hundred subjects.

Reading from cysteine to phenylalanine, the CDR3 counts 13 amino acids. The kept DNA is CDR3 alone, 39 bases in frame from the first base. From a lookup of the germline V gene, CDR1 and CDR2 are SGHRS and YFSETQ. V is clipped by 4 bases and J by 5 bases, and the sequence between their germline boundaries is 10 bases long. General conclusions and limits of the study: A later analysis found that TCRs clustered in the first cohort also tended to co-occur in the 120 validation repertoires, with roughly 95% of cluster scores above 0. In both the original and validation cohorts, the classifier was reported to diagnose cytomegalovirus status with high specificity and sensitivity. The authors suggested that the approach could potentially be generalized to other disease states and immunological phenotypes. A total of 164 TCR beta chains were listed by the study as associated with cytomegalovirus. All 120 or so repertoires were used to score co-occurrence in the validation cohort in a later analysis, because that analysis had no HLA typing for the cohort. A few of the identified cytomegalovirus-associated TCR beta chains were confirmed in vitro to be specific for cytomegalovirus antigens. Most TCR sequences were observed very rarely across donors, whereas some public TCRs were present in many individuals.

The clonotype originates from a young man in good health and CMV-seronegative. The rearranged segments are TRBV5-1 and TRBJ1-5; the D segment could be TRBD1, given 5 matching bases. The sequenced material came from PBMCs. The CDR3: CASSLMTDQPQHF. The sequenced DNA is TGCGCCAGCAGCCTCATGACAGATCAGCCCCAGCATTTT.